This T cell receptor (beta chain) derives from a study of OX40 agonist ivuxolimab in advanced cancers. Study as a whole: The study treated patients with ivuxolimab, an agonistic anti-OX40 (CD134) antibody.

About this clone itself: As yet, its antigen is unknown.

Overall study results and limits: At doses 0.1 to 3.0 mg/kg, CD4+ and CD8+ clones expanded. CD8+ T cells averaged more expanded clones than CD4+.

Using immunoSEQ multiplex PCR, the repertoire was profiled, and TCRdb retains in-frame clones only, with some absent. The data contain approximately 77,000 clones, approximately 85% of them singletons. The sequence was obtained from an adult with an advanced solid tumor such as melanoma, head and neck, liver or kidney cancer. This specimen was CD4+ or CD8+ T cells sorted from blood, taken in a trial of the OX40 agonist ivuxolimab.

CDR3 bases: TGCGCCAGCAGACCCGGCGGGGTCAGATTGAACACTGAAGCTTTCTTT. The encoded protein is CASRPGGVRLNTEAFF. The chain joins TRBV5-1 to TRBJ1-1; D not certain. CDR1 is SGHRS, CDR2 YFSETQ, per germline. Trimming pared 5 bases from V and 0 bases from J, leaving 17 bases between. CDR3 length: 16 residues.